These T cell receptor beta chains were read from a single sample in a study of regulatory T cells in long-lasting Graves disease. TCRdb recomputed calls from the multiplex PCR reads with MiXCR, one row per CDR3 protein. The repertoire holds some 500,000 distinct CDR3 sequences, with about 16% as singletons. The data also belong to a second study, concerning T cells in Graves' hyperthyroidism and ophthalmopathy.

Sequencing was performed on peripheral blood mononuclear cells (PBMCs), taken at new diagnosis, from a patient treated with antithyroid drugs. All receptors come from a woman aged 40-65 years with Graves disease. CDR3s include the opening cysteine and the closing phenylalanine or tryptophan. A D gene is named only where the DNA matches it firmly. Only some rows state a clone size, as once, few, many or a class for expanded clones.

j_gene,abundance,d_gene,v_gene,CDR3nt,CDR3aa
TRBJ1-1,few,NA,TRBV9,TGTGCCAGCAGCCCCCGGGACTCCCAAGGCACTGAAGCTTTCTTT,CASSPRDSQGTEAFF
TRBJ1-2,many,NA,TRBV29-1,TGCAGCGTTGAGGGAGCGGGATTTGGCTATGGCTACACCTTC,CSVEGAGFGYGYTF
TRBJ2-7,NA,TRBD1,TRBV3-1,TGTGCCAGCAGGCCCGGGACAGGTTCGTGGGGGCAGTACTTC,CASRPGTGSWGQYF
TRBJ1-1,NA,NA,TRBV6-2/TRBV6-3,TGTGCCAGCGCCCCGGAGAAGGAGGCATGGTCGAAAGCTTTCTTT,CASAPEKEAWSKAFF
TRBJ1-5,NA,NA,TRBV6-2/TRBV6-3,TGTGCCAGCAGTGAAATGGGGAATAGCAATCAGCCCCAGCATTTT,CASSEMGNSNQPQHF
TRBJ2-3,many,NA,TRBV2,TGTGCCAGCAGTGGTTCGGGGCGGGGTGGCACAGATACGCAGTATTTT,CASSGSGRGGTDTQYF
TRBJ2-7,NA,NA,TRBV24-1,TGTGCCACCAGTTACGAGCAGTACTTC,CATSYEQYF
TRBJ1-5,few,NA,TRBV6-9,TGTGCCAGCAGTTCCCCCGATCAGCCCCAGCATTTT,CASSSPDQPQHF
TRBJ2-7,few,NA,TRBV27,TGTGCCAGCAGTCTCCCACTCCCCTGGGACTTCTCCTACGAGCAGTACTTC,CASSLPLPWDFSYEQYF
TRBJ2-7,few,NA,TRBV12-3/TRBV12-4,TGTGCCAGCAGTTTTGGGCCTAGCGTTTACGAGCAGTACTTC,CASSFGPSVYEQYF
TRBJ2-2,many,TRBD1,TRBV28,TGTGCCAGCAGTGGCAGGGGGCGCCGGGAGCTGTTTTTT,CASSGRGRRELFF
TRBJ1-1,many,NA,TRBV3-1,TGTGCCAGCAGCCAAGCTTTTTACGGGAACACTGAAGCTTTCTTT,CASSQAFYGNTEAFF
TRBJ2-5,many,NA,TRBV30,TGTGCCTGGAGTACGGGGGCAGGGGGAGAGACCCAGTACTTC,CAWSTGAGGETQYF
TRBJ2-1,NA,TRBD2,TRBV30,TGTGCCTGGATAACCGGGGGGGCAAACAATGAGCAGTTCTTC,CAWITGGANNEQFF
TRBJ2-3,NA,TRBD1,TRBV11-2,TGTGCCAGCAGTGCCCTATCAGGGGGCGCGACAGATACGCAGTATTTT,CASSALSGGATDTQYF
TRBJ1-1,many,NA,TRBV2,TGTGCCAGCCGGGTTGGTACTGAAGCTTTCTTT,CASRVGTEAFF
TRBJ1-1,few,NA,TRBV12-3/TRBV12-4,TGTGCCAGCAGTTTAAGCAAGGTTTTAACTGAAGCTTTCTTT,CASSLSKVLTEAFF
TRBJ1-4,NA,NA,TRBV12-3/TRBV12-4,TGTGCCAGCAGGAGTGGGGGGGGCGAAACTAATGAAAAACTGTTTTTT,CASRSGGGETNEKLFF
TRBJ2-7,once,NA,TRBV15,TGTGCCACCAGCAGGGAAAGGAACGAGCAGTACTTC,CATSRERNEQYF
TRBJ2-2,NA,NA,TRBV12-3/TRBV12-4,TGTGCCAGCAAACCTACGTCGAACACCGGGGAGCTGTTTTTT,CASKPTSNTGELFF
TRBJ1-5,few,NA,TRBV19,TGTGCCAGTAGTCCACGACCGGGCAGGGCATTGAGCAATCAGCCCCAGCATTTT,CASSPRPGRALSNQPQHF
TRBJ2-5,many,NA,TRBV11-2,TGTGCCAGCAGCTCGATGGGGGCTGGAGAGACCCAGTACTTC,CASSSMGAGETQYF
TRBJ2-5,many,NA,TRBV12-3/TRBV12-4,TGTGCCAGCAGTGTTGGATGGAGAGAGACCCAGTACTTC,CASSVGWRETQYF
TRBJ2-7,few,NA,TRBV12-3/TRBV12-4,TGTGCCAGCAGTCCTCGACTCGGCTCCTACGAGCAGTACTTC,CASSPRLGSYEQYF
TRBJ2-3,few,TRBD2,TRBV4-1,TGCGCCAGCAGCCTAGAGCGGGGGGAGGGAGATACGCAGTATTTT,CASSLERGEGDTQYF
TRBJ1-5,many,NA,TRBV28,TGTGCCAGCAGGTCTCGTGGCCCCGGACGGTTTAGCAATCAGCCCCAGCATTTT,CASRSRGPGRFSNQPQHF
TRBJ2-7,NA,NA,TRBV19,TGTGCCAGTAGTGTTACAGGGGAGGTATACGAGCAGTACTTC,CASSVTGEVYEQYF
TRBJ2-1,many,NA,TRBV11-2,TGTGCCAGCAGCCCTAGGGCTACTAACAATGAGCAGTTCTTC,CASSPRATNNEQFF
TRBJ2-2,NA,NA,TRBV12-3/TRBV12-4,TGTGCCAGCAGTTCGCTAGTGGGATCCGGGGAGCTGTTTTTT,CASSSLVGSGELFF
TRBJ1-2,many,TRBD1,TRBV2,TGTGCCAGCAGTGCTGACAGGGGGTCCTATGGCTACACCTTC,CASSADRGSYGYTF
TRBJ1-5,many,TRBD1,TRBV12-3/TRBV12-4,TGTGCCAGCAGTGTGGACAGGAGCTTGGAGGCGCCCCAGCATTTT,CASSVDRSLEAPQHF
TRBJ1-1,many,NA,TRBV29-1,TGCAGCGTTGGGGGGGCAAACACTGAAGCTTTCTTT,CSVGGANTEAFF
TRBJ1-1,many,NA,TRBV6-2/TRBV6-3,TGTGCCAGCAGCGCTTTACCTGGGGGGCAGAACACTGAAGCTTTCTTT,CASSALPGGQNTEAFF
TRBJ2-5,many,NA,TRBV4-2,TGTGCCAGCAGCCAAGATTCGGCCCAAGAGACCCAGTACTTC,CASSQDSAQETQYF
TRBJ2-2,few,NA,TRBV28,TGTGCCAGCAGTTTATATAACCGCGGGCTGAACACCGGGGAGCTGTTTTTT,CASSLYNRGLNTGELFF
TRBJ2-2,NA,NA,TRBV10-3,TGTGCCATCAGTAGGGACGCCACCGGGGAGCTGTTTTTT,CAISRDATGELFF
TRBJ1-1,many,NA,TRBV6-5,TGTGCCAGCAGTTACTCGGCGGGCACTGAAGCTTTCTTT,CASSYSAGTEAFF
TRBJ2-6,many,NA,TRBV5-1,TGCGCCAGCAGCGGGGGACTGCTAAATGCGGGGGCCAACGTCCTGACTTTC,CASSGGLLNAGANVLTF
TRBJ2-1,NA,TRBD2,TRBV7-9,TGTGCCAGCAGCTTAACGTGGCGGGAGGGCACCTATGGTGAGCAGTTCTTC,CASSLTWREGTYGEQFF
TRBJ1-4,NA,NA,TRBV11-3,TGTGCCAGCAGCCCCATTCCGGGGCAGCTCAATGAAAAACTGTTTTTT,CASSPIPGQLNEKLFF
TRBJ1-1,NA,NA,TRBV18,TGTGCCAGCTCACCTAGACCGGGTGTACAGCCGAACACTGAAGCTTTCTTT,CASSPRPGVQPNTEAFF
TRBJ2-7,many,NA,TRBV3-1,TGTGCCAGCAGCCAAGGCCGCTCACAGGAATGGTATTCCTACGAGCAGTACTTC,CASSQGRSQEWYSYEQYF
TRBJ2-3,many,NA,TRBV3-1,TGTGCCAGCAGCCAGAGGGCGGGGGATACGCAGTATTTT,CASSQRAGDTQYF
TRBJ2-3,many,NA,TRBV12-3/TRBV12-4,TGTGCCAGCAGTTTCGGTAGCGGACCTTTCACAGATACGCAGTATTTT,CASSFGSGPFTDTQYF
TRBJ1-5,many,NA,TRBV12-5,TGTGCTAGTGTCCATGAACGGGGACCGAATCAGCCCCAGCATTTT,CASVHERGPNQPQHF
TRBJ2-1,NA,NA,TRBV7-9,TGTGCCAGCAGCTCAACGCGAGGGCGGGGGCGCTCCTACAATGAGCAGTTCTTC,CASSSTRGRGRSYNEQFF
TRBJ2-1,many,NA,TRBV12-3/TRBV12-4,TGTGCCAGCAGCTTGGCCAGGTTCGATGAGCAGTTCTTC,CASSLARFDEQFF
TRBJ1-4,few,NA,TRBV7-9,TGTGCCACCACCCGGGCAACTAATGAAAAACTGTTTTTT,CATTRATNEKLFF
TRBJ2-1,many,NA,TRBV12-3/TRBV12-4,TGTGCCAGCAGTTTGAGTTTGTGGCAGGATCCCTACAATGAGCAGTTCTTC,CASSLSLWQDPYNEQFF
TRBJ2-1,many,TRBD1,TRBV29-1,TGCAGCGTTGAAGGGTATGAGTGGACAGGGGGTAACAATGAGCAGTTCTTC,CSVEGYEWTGGNNEQFF